This T cell receptor beta chain comes out of a study of T cells in Graves' hyperthyroidism and ophthalmopathy. Study-level results: Researchers found most expanded thyroid clonotypes above 0.001 in blood as well.

Researchers took RNA transcripts and amplified the TCR beta CDR3 regions from them. HTBI primers drove first-round RT-PCR of the TCR CDR3. One entry per CDR3 protein results from TCRdb running MiXCR on the multiplex PCR reads. This table has around 540,000 distinct CDR3 sequences, around 16% appearing once. Points on this clonotype: Its target is unknown.

The PBMCs were taken from around 9 ml of fresh peripheral blood. This CDR3 comprises 16 residues. The germline CDR1 and CDR2 sequences are MDHEN and SYDVKM. V was pared by 10 bases and J by 1 base, with 5 bases of the junction left unmatched. The sequence was collected from a woman aged 25-40 years with Graves' ophthalmopathy. This chain connects TRBV28 to TRBJ2-6; 12 bases are shared with TRBD1. The sequencing input was blood. The CDR3 nucleotides read TGTGCCACCGCGGGACAGGGGGCATCTGGGGCCAACGTCCTGACTTTC. Residues: CATAGQGASGANVLTF.